A selection of T cell receptor beta chains follows, all from one sample in a study of shared clonotypes between healthy human individuals. The table came from immunoSEQ multiplex PCR; TCRdb's copy has only in-frame clones and leaves some out. The repertoire holds hundreds of thousands of clones, with roughly 94% as singletons. Sequencing used naive CD8+ T cells sorted from blood. These receptors were collected from a man aged 30 to 39 in good health. Each CDR3 is given with its conserved first and last residue. The order of the fields is clone size, D gene, V gene, J gene, CDR3 DNA, CDR3 protein. The D gene is left open where the match is weak. Part of the rows lack a size; the others show once, few, many or a class for expanded clones.

abundance: NA
d_gene: TRBD2
v_gene: TRBV19
j_gene: TRBJ2-7
CDR3nt: TGTGCCAGTAGTATAATAGCGGGAGCCTACGAGCAGTACTTC
CDR3aa: CASSIIAGAYEQYF

abundance: NA
d_gene: NA
v_gene: TRBV5-1
j_gene: TRBJ2-7
CDR3nt: TGCGCCAGCAGCCCGGGACGCAACTCCTACGAGCAGTACTTC
CDR3aa: CASSPGRNSYEQYF

abundance: NA
d_gene: NA
v_gene: TRBV18
j_gene: TRBJ2-7
CDR3nt: TGTGCCAGCTCACGAACCGGAGGGGACGAGCAGTACTTC
CDR3aa: CASSRTGGDEQYF

abundance: NA
d_gene: NA
v_gene: TRBV6-5
j_gene: TRBJ2-7
CDR3nt: TGTGCCAGCACCCAGGACTCCTACGAGCAGTACTTC
CDR3aa: CASTQDSYEQYF

abundance: NA
d_gene: NA
v_gene: TRBV27
j_gene: TRBJ2-1
CDR3nt: TGTGCCAGCAGACCAGGCCAGACCATCTCCTACAATGAGCAGTTCTTC
CDR3aa: CASRPGQTISYNEQFF

abundance: NA
d_gene: NA
v_gene: TRBV6-6
j_gene: TRBJ2-7
CDR3nt: TGTGCCAGCAATTGGACTCCCCCAGAGGAGCAGTACTTC
CDR3aa: CASNWTPPEEQYF

abundance: NA
d_gene: TRBD2
v_gene: TRBV30
j_gene: TRBJ2-7
CDR3nt: TGTGCCTGGAATCTAGCGGGAGGGCCATACGAGCAGTACTTC
CDR3aa: CAWNLAGGPYEQYF

abundance: NA
d_gene: NA
v_gene: TRBV6-5
j_gene: TRBJ2-1
CDR3nt: TGTGCCAGCAGTTACTGGACCGGTGACCCGTACAATGAGCAGTTCTTC
CDR3aa: CASSYWTGDPYNEQFF

abundance: NA
d_gene: NA
v_gene: TRBV7-6
j_gene: TRBJ2-2
CDR3nt: TGTGCCAGCACGCCACAGGGTGTCACCGGGGAGCTGTTTTTT
CDR3aa: CASTPQGVTGELFF

abundance: NA
d_gene: NA
v_gene: TRBV7-9
j_gene: TRBJ2-2
CDR3nt: TGTGCCAGCAGCTTAGACGGACACACCGGGGAGCTGTTTTTT
CDR3aa: CASSLDGHTGELFF

abundance: once
d_gene: TRBD2
v_gene: TRBV27
j_gene: TRBJ2-7
CDR3nt: TGTGCCAGCAGTTTCGGGGGGAGCCCTCGGGAGCAGTACTTC
CDR3aa: CASSFGGSPREQYF

abundance: NA
d_gene: TRBD1
v_gene: TRBV28
j_gene: TRBJ1-2
CDR3nt: TGTGCCAGCAGTTTTGGGCAGGGGGAGTACTATGGCTACACCTTC
CDR3aa: CASSFGQGEYYGYTF

abundance: NA
d_gene: TRBD2
v_gene: TRBV29-1
j_gene: TRBJ2-1
CDR3nt: TGCAGCGTTGCCGGGCTAGCGGGAGGGCCTGGTAGTTACAATGAGCAGTTCTTC
CDR3aa: CSVAGLAGGPGSYNEQFF